These T cell receptor beta chains were read from a single sample in a study of blood T cell repertoires in COVID-19. Using immunoSEQ multiplex PCR, the repertoire was profiled, and TCRdb retains in-frame clones only, with some absent. The table includes 300,000 to 450,000 clones, roughly 86% detected once. Sequences were obtained from peripheral blood. Receptors were obtained from a woman in her thirties with COVID-19, enrolled during active disease. Each CDR3 is given with its conserved first and last residue. The D gene is left open where the match is weak. The size entry is marked missing in some rows and otherwise reads once, few, many or a size class.

clone size,J gene,V gene,D gene,CDR3 DNA,CDR3 protein
-,TRBJ2-1,TRBV9,-,TGTGCCAGCAGCGTAGCGGTAAGCTCCTACAATGAGCAGTTCTTC,CASSVAVSSYNEQFF
-,TRBJ1-5,TRBV11-1,-,TGTGCCAGCAGCTTAGGAACTGGCAATCAGCCCCAGCATTTT,CASSLGTGNQPQHF
-,TRBJ2-7,TRBV7-3,TRBD1,TGTGCCAGCAGCTTAAGTGGGACAGGGGTCAACGAGCAGTACTTC,CASSLSGTGVNEQYF
once,TRBJ1-1,TRBV4-2,-,TGTGCCAGCAGCCCGCTATGGGAGGTCCGGCGGGGGGGTGAAGCTTTCTTT,CASSPLWEVRRGGEAFF
once,TRBJ2-1,TRBV24-1,TRBD1,TGTGCCACCAGTGATCCGGGGGCAGGGGGCCTCAATGAGCAGTTCTTC,CATSDPGAGGLNEQFF
-,TRBJ2-3,TRBV24-1,-,TGTGCCACCAGTGCCCTGGATGCGGCAGATACGCAGTATTTT,CATSALDAADTQYF
-,TRBJ2-7,TRBV3-1/TRBV3-2,TRBD1,TGTGCCAGCAGCCGCCGACCGGGACAGGGGGACGAGCAGTACTTC,CASSRRPGQGDEQYF
-,TRBJ2-7,TRBV6-6,TRBD2,TGTGCCAGCACCCCCGCGGGGGGACATGGCGAGCAGTACTTC,CASTPAGGHGEQYF
-,TRBJ2-7,TRBV6-2/TRBV6-3,-,TGTGCCAGCAACCCCGGGGGCGAGCAGTACTTC,CASNPGGEQYF
-,TRBJ2-1,TRBV6-5,TRBD1,TGTGCCAGCATGGACAGGGTGGACGAGCAGTTCTTC,CASMDRVDEQFF
-,TRBJ2-3,TRBV4-2,TRBD2,TGTGCCAGCAGCCAAGATGGGGGTACTAGCGGGAGTTATAGCACAGATACGCAGTATTTT,CASSQDGGTSGSYSTDTQYF
-,TRBJ2-2,TRBV29-1,-,TGCAGCGTTGGCGGGCCCGGTAGGATGGACACCGGGGAGCTGTTTTTT,CSVGGPGRMDTGELFF
-,TRBJ2-5,TRBV4-1,TRBD2,TGCGCCAGCAGCCAAGTGACTAGCGCAGAGACCCAGTACTTC,CASSQVTSAETQYF
-,TRBJ1-5,TRBV20-1,TRBD1,TGCAGTGCTAGTCCGACAGGGGTGGGCAATCAGCCCCAGCATTTT,CSASPTGVGNQPQHF
-,TRBJ2-7,TRBV7-8,TRBD2,TGTGCCAGCAGCTTAGCTCGGGGGCTAGCGGGAGATGCGCAGTACTTC,CASSLARGLAGDAQYF
once,TRBJ1-1,TRBV28,-,TGTGCCAGCAGTTTCCCCTTACAGGGCGCCGAAGCTTTCTTT,CASSFPLQGAEAFF
once,TRBJ2-3,TRBV27,TRBD2,TGTGCCAGCAGTCCAGCGGGGAGCCCCACAGATACGCAGTATTTT,CASSPAGSPTDTQYF
-,TRBJ2-7,TRBV28,TRBD1,TGTGCCAGCGGGTCGCCGAACAGGGGCCTTTTCTACGAGCAGTACTTC,CASGSPNRGLFYEQYF
-,TRBJ2-3,TRBV7-3,TRBD2,TGTGCCAGCAGCTTCTCTAGCGGTGATACGCAGTATTTT,CASSFSSGDTQYF
-,TRBJ2-7,TRBV6-5,-,TGTGCCAGCGGCAGGGGTCGCTACGAGCAGTACTTC,CASGRGRYEQYF
-,TRBJ2-5,TRBV7-9,-,TGTGCCAGCAGCCCAGACCGCGGAGAGACCCAGTACTTC,CASSPDRGETQYF
-,TRBJ1-3,TRBV5-1,-,TGCGCCAGCAGGTCGACAGCGTCCTCTGGAAACACCATATATTTT,CASRSTASSGNTIYF
once,TRBJ1-4,TRBV14,TRBD1,TGTGCCAGCAGCCTGCTGGGACAGGGGAGTGAAAAACTGTTTTTT,CASSLLGQGSEKLFF
-,TRBJ2-1,TRBV27,TRBD2,TGTGCCAGCAGTTCCCATAGCGGGAGGGCCCCGGGGTACAATGAGCAGTTCTTC,CASSSHSGRAPGYNEQFF
-,TRBJ2-1,TRBV25-1,TRBD1,TGTGCCAGCAGTGGGAATGAGGGGGCTTCCCAGTACAATGAGCAGTTCTTC,CASSGNEGASQYNEQFF
-,TRBJ2-7,TRBV6-5,TRBD2,TGTGCCAGCAGACTGACTAGCGGGAGTAACTACGAGCAGTACTTC,CASRLTSGSNYEQYF
-,TRBJ2-2,TRBV18,-,TGTGCCAGCTCCCGGAACACCGGGGAGCTGTTTTTT,CASSRNTGELFF
once,TRBJ1-5,TRBV19,TRBD1,TGTGCCAGTAGTATGACCCCGGGACAGACAGATCAGCCCCAGCATTTT,CASSMTPGQTDQPQHF
-,TRBJ1-5,TRBV28,-,TGTGCCATCAGTTCGGTAGGGCCTACACAGGGTGAAGACAATCAGCCCCAGCATTTT,CAISSVGPTQGEDNQPQHF
-,TRBJ2-2,TRBV5-4,TRBD2,TGTGCCAGCAGCTTGTATCCTAGCGGGAGTCTGGGGCTCGGGGAGCTGTTTTTT,CASSLYPSGSLGLGELFF
-,TRBJ2-7,TRBV4-1,-,TGCGCCAGCGGCTATGAGCCGAGGGATGAGGAGCAGTACTTC,CASGYEPRDEEQYF
-,TRBJ1-1,TRBV9,TRBD1,TGTGCCAGCAGCGTCCAACAGGGGACTGAAGCTTTCTTT,CASSVQQGTEAFF
-,TRBJ2-5,TRBV29-1,-,TGCAGCGTTGAAGCCCGCCGGGAGACCCAGTACTTC,CSVEARRETQYF
-,TRBJ2-1,TRBV20-1,TRBD2,TGCAGTGCTAGTGGGACTAGTGACAATGAGCAGTTCTTC,CSASGTSDNEQFF
-,TRBJ2-1,TRBV11-2,TRBD2,TGTGCCAGCAGCTTAGATGGTACTAGCGGGAGAACCTACAATGAGCAGTTCTTC,CASSLDGTSGRTYNEQFF
once,TRBJ1-1,TRBV5-1,TRBD1,TGCGCCAGCAGCCGGGGGACAGGAATGAACACTGAAGCTTTCTTT,CASSRGTGMNTEAFF
-,TRBJ2-1,TRBV7-2,-,TGTGCCAGCAGCTCCCCGGGGGGCGGGAGTGGTGCGACCTACAATGAGCAGTTCTTC,CASSSPGGGSGATYNEQFF
-,TRBJ1-1,TRBV2,-,TGTGCCAGCAGTGAAATCCCAAGGGGCACTGAAGCTTTCTTT,CASSEIPRGTEAFF
-,TRBJ2-7,TRBV4-1,TRBD2,TGCGCCAGCAGCCAGGGCGGGAGTGGTTACGAGCAGTACTTC,CASSQGGSGYEQYF
-,TRBJ2-5,TRBV24-1,-,TGTGCCACCAGTGCCCAGGGCAATCAAGAGACCCAGTACTTC,CATSAQGNQETQYF
-,TRBJ1-2,TRBV6-1,-,TGTGCCAGCAGTGAAGCGCCAGGCTATGGCTACACCTTC,CASSEAPGYGYTF
-,TRBJ2-5,TRBV7-8,-,TGTGCCAGCAGCTTTCAGGGTCGAGAGACCCAGTACTTC,CASSFQGRETQYF
-,TRBJ2-7,TRBV3-1/TRBV3-2,TRBD2,TGTGCCAGCAGCCATCAAGCGGGAATATACGAGCAGTACTTC,CASSHQAGIYEQYF
-,TRBJ2-7,TRBV6-5,-,TGTGCCAGCAGTTACTTGGGGGCGAGCTCCTACGAGCAGTACTTC,CASSYLGASSYEQYF
-,TRBJ1-5,TRBV4-1,-,TGCGCCAGCAGCCACCCCCACAGGGCCCAGCCCCAGCATTTT,CASSHPHRAQPQHF
-,TRBJ2-5,TRBV19,-,TGTGCCACCTGGGTCGGGAAAAACCTTTACTTC,CATWVGKNLYF
-,TRBJ1-1,TRBV28,-,TGTGCCAGCAGTTTATGGAGGCGGAACGCTGAAGCTTTCTTT,CASSLWRRNAEAFF
-,TRBJ1-1,TRBV28,-,TGTGCCAGCAGCCGAGGGGCGGGGGTCCCCACTGAAGCTTTCTTT,CASSRGAGVPTEAFF
-,TRBJ2-7,TRBV4-1,TRBD1,TGCGCCAGCAGCCAAGATTCGGGACAGGACTCCTACGAGCAGTACTTC,CASSQDSGQDSYEQYF
once,TRBJ1-4,TRBV7-2,TRBD1,TGTGCCAGCAGCAGAACCGGGACAGGGGGTGAAAAACTGTTTTTT,CASSRTGTGGEKLFF
-,TRBJ2-3,TRBV11-2,TRBD2,TGTGCCAGCTGCTCACTACTAGCGGGAGCTTCAGATACGCAGTATTTT,CASCSLLAGASDTQYF
-,TRBJ1-1,TRBV29-1,-,TGCAGCGTAATAAAAACTGAAGCTTTCTTT,CSVIKTEAFF
-,TRBJ1-4,TRBV20-1,-,TGCAGTGCTAGAGATTCCCAAGAGCTGTTTTTT,CSARDSQELFF
-,TRBJ2-3,TRBV28,TRBD2,TGTGCCAGCAGTCCATGGACTAGCGGGGGGACAGATACGCAGTATTTT,CASSPWTSGGTDTQYF
-,TRBJ2-3,TRBV11-2,-,TGTGCCAGCAGCTTGACTGCAGATACGCAGTATTTT,CASSLTADTQYF
-,TRBJ2-3,TRBV14,-,TGTGCCAGCAGCCAATCGACTATCCATACGCAGTATTTT,CASSQSTIHTQYF
-,TRBJ2-1,TRBV4-1,-,TGCGCCAGCAGCCCTATGATTACTACAGGGCCTGATTCCTACAATGAGCAGTTCTTC,CASSPMITTGPDSYNEQFF
-,TRBJ2-3,TRBV27,TRBD2,TGTGCCAGCACTCTCCTCCGGGGGGGAGATACGCAGTATTTT,CASTLLRGGDTQYF
-,TRBJ2-7,TRBV14,-,TGTGCCAGCAGCCATGAACGACAGGCCGGATTTGACGAGCAGTACTTC,CASSHERQAGFDEQYF